This TCR beta chain emerged from a study of shared clonotypes between healthy human individuals. Study context: CD8 memory received one plate per donor, CD8 naive two, CD4 memory three and CD4 naive three.

Only in-frame clones appear in the TCRdb table, and some are missing; sequencing was by immunoSEQ multiplex PCR. Among 1,400,000 or so clones, 97% to 99% were seen once, and the ten largest hold approximately 0.38%. CD4+ cells were split into CD45RA+ naive and CD45RA-negative memory subsets. Points on this clone: This specimen includes other DNA sequences encoding the same CDR3.

V lost 0 bases to trimming and J lost 4 bases, with 8 bases between them. Per germline, CDR1 SGDLS and CDR2 YYNGEE. The CDR3 covers 15 residues. Sequenced material: naive CD4+ T cells sorted from blood. Indicated subset: CD45RA+ positively selected. The J gene is TRBJ2-6, the V gene TRBV9; no definite D call. This clonotype was obtained from a man aged 30 to 45 in good health. The DNA for the CDR3 is TGTGCCAGCAGCGTAGTTGGCGCCGGGGCCAACGTCCTGACTTTC. Its protein product is CASSVVGAGANVLTF.